This TCR beta chain was found in a study of T cell repertoires in cytomegalovirus infection (dated by TCRdb to the late 2010s). About the investigation overall: Peptide stimulations targeted recently identified HLA-C-restricted CMV epitopes, whose presentation resists viral immunomodulation, together with well-studied HLA-B-restricted epitopes. Because public TCR beta signatures pointed to carriage of CMV infection together with the matching HLA type, the HLA type of each donor mattered for the analysis. What the study reported, not specific to this receptor: The ex vivo response was dominated by HLA-C-restricted CMV-specific TCR beta clonotypes, which also provided the single most frequent clonotype in two of eight donors. Carriers of CMV infection plus the relevant HLA type were discriminated by the cumulative frequency of public TCR beta family members in the study cohort and in an independent roughly 400-donor cohort.

Of note for this clonotype: Which antigen it targets is not known. Base qualities were left out, and no much larger clone turns up one base away.

V loses 0 bases at its end and J loses 10 bases; junction bases beyond the gene matches: 13. Measured from the cysteine to the phenylalanine, the CDR3 is 17 residues long. Of all the DNA, just the CDR3 is kept, 51 bases in frame from base 1. From a lookup of the germline V gene, CDR1 and CDR2 are LGHNA and YSLEER. Read against the paper, the sample's treatment or condition label means: in vitro stimulation with specific CMV peptide epitopes to enrich CMV-specific T cells. Sequencing relied on an Illumina HiSeq 1500. TCRdb cleaned the public reads at Q25 with fastp, built clones with MiXCR and kept in-frame beta chains. Each CDR3 protein appears once, grouped with its most common genes and DNA. Within this sample are hundreds of thousands of distinct CDR3 sequences, with roughly a third of them counted one time only. In total, the top ten clones hold roughly 18% of the sample.

Recombination connected TRBV4-3 to TRBJ2-1, and TRBD2 matches 9 of the central bases. This TCR derives from a human donor in good health (CMV status not recorded). Some clones in this sample may be carry-over from other donors' samples. Sample: cultured PBMCs, taken from culture after CMV antigen stimulation. The DNA reads TGCGCCAGCAGCCAAGACCCGGCTAGCGGGGCCTACGGGGAGCAGTTCTTC. Translated, it gives CASSQDPASGAYGEQFF.